This TCR beta chain emerged from a study of control samples from healthy donors and cancer patients. The data were produced by immunoSEQ multiplex PCR, yet TCRdb's version contains in-frame clones alone and is incomplete. This table has 90,000 to 150,000 clones, around 88% appearing once. The J segment lost 2 bases and the V segment lost 5 bases, leaving 9 bases of the junction unmatched. The CDR3 runs to 16 residues. Germline assignment: CDR1 MNHNY and CDR2 SVGAGI (reference sequence). This TCR was recovered from a man aged 35 to 55 in good health. Sequencing was done on a sample of blood. This chain uses TRBV6-6 with TRBJ2-7, with 10 positions matching TRBD2. The CDR3 DNA sequence: TGTGCCAGCAGTACTTCCGGGACTAGCGTTCCCTACGAGCAGTACTTC. Translated, it gives CASSTSGTSVPYEQYF.